This T cell receptor (beta chain) is drawn from a study of identical twins. About this clonotype itself: Antigen unknown.

The germline V gene has CDR1 MRHNA and CDR2 SNTAGT. The CDR3 contains 14 residues. Trimming shortened V by 3 bases and J by 1 base, and 7 bases separated the two germline ends. TCRdb re-called the 5' RACE reads with MiXCR, one entry per CDR3 protein. The sample yields roughly 250,000 distinct CDR3 sequences, over 13% seen once. Study outcomes and limitations: Because invariant MAIT and iNKT cells could be present, zero-insertion analyses could be partly confounded.

The sequenced sample was memory (CD45RO+) T cells sorted from blood. This receptor was obtained from a woman aged 18-29 years in good health. The chain has TRBV6-4 and TRBJ2-1; tentative D call: TRBD1 (6 bases). This chain's CDR3 is CASSEQGSYNEQFF. The CDR3 DNA is TGTGCCAGCAGTGAGCAGGGGTCCTACAATGAGCAGTTCTTC.